This TCR beta chain was sequenced during a study of cytomegalovirus exposure and HLA in healthy donors. The overall study: A later analysis reported the 120 or so validation repertoires used the same platform as the roughly 670 first-cohort repertoires. Study observations and caveats: Subsequent analysis found a tendency for first-cohort TCR clusters to co-occur within the 95 to 150 validation repertoires. Among TCR beta chains, those listed as cytomegalovirus-associated numbered some 170. High specificity and sensitivity for cytomegalovirus status were reported for the classifier.

On this clone: Its antigen remains unidentified.

Clones were read by immunoSEQ multiplex PCR, and TCRdb kept only the in-frame ones, dropping some. The table includes 250,000 to 400,000 clones, approximately 91% detected once. Looked up from germline, CDR1 is SNHLY and CDR2 is FYNNEI. The CDR3 covers 13 residues. With 5 bases clipped from V and 6 bases from J, the junction kept 7 bases outside the gene matches. The clonotype comes from a young man in good health and CMV-seronegative. V and J are TRBV2 and TRBJ2-7; 7 bases match TRBD1. Sequencing used PBMCs. CDR3 nucleotide sequence: TGTGCCAGCAGTACCCAACAGGGGCGCGAGCAGTACTTC. It yields the protein CASSTQQGREQYF.